This T cell receptor beta chain was captured in a study of CD8+ T cells in alopecia areata. Once RNA had been extracted, it was reverse transcribed into cDNA to act as the sequencing template. Profiled with immunoSEQ multiplex PCR; TCRdb holds only in-frame clones, not every one. The sample lists around 29,000 clones, about three fifths occurring once. The CDR3 is 12 amino acids. Germline CDR1 and CDR2: SGHAT and FQDESV (reference sequence). V dropped 5 bases and J dropped 14; count of bases not matched to a gene: 3. The clonotype originates from a human donor with alopecia areata. Sequencing used NKG2D-high CD8+ T cells sorted from blood. The chain links TRBV11-1 to TRBJ1-6, with TRBD1 matching 10 bases. The CDR3: CASSLTGGSLHF. In nucleotides, the CDR3 is TGTGCCAGCAGCCTGACAGGGGGCTCCCTCCACTTT. The full variable domain, with the rest looked up from reference TRBV11-1 and TRBJ1-6, is EAEVAQSPRYKITEKSQAVAFWCDPISGHATLYWYRQILGQGPELLVQFQDESVVDDSQLPKDRFSAERLKGVDSTLKIQPAELGDSAMYLCASSLTGGSLHFGNGTRLTVT.